This paragraph reports one T cell receptor beta chain. This entry is derived from a study of blood T cell repertoires in COVID-19. Turning to the study itself: Material from acute and convalescent COVID-19 was sourced from the United States, Italy and Spain. Sample material is recorded as cDNA or gDNA derived from T cells, B-cell-depleted T cells, or PBMCs.

Authors' methods: Nucleated cell number was recorded as an estimate derived from reference gene primer amplification. Using immunoSEQ multiplex PCR, the repertoire was profiled, and TCRdb retains in-frame clones only, with some absent. The V and J calls and clone size come from that table; D and trimming were worked out from the DNA. The sample has under 150,000 clones, 70% to 90% seen once. This CDR3 comprises 17 residues. J gave up 0 bases and V 1 base, and 4 bases lay outside the gene matches. Germline V gives CDR1 LNHDA, CDR2 SQIVND (reference sequence). This chain joins TRBV19 and TRBJ2-4; 9 bases match TRBD1. The receptor's source is a man aged 40-50 years with acute or convalescent COVID-19. Source material: peripheral blood. Written as DNA, the CDR3 is TGTGCCAGTAGTATAGCCGGACAGGGGACAGCCAAAAACATTCAGTACTTC. Translation: CASSIAGQGTAKNIQYF.